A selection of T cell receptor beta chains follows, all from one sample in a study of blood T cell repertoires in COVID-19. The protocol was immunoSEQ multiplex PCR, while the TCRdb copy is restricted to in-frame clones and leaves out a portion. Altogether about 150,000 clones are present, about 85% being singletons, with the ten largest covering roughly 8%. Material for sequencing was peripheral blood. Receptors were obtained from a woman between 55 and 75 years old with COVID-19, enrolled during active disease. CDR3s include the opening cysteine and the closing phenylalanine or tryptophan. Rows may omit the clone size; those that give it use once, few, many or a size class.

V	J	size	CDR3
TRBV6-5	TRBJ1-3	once	CASVQGNSGNTIYF
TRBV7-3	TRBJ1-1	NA	CASSNPQGRSGEAFF
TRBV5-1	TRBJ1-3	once	CASSLGDRGNTIYF
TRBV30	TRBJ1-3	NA	CAWSKGATTIYF
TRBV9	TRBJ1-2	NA	CASSRQWENYGYTF
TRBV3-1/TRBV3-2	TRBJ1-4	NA	CASSQGRQGFGKLFF
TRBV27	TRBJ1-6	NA	CASNVGGESSPLHF
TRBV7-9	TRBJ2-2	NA	CASSLPTGGRGGELFF
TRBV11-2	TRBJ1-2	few	CASSFRNRDGYTF
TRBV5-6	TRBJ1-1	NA	CASRSGDTEAFF
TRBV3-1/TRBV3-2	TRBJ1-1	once	CASSQRHSNTEAFF
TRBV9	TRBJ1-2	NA	CASSITGADGYTF
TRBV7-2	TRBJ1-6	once	CASSLRNSPLHF
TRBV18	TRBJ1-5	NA	CASSPTGVVGGQPQHF
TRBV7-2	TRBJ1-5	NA	CASSSRQKNQPQHF
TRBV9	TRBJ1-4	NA	CASSPRLGSEKLFF
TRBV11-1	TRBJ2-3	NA	CASSSGTSGTDTQYF
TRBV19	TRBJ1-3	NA	CASSLGTGSGNTIYF
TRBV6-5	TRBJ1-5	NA	CASLTPGSNQPQHF
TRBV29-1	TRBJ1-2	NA	CSARPGGAGGYTF
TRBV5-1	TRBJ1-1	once	CASSLEGAPMNTEAFF
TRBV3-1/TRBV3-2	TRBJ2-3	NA	CASRPRGTDTQYF
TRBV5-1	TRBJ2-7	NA	CASFSYPGVNEQYF
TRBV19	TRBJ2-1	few	CASSITSRGAKGTGQFF
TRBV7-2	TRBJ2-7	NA	CASSSLAGRGGQYF
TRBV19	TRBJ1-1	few	CASSMHRPYTEAFF
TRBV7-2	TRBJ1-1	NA	CASSLALFGTERIMNTEAFF
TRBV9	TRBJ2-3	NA	CASSVAAGGGTDTQYF
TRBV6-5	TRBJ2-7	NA	CASSTGLAGIYEQYF
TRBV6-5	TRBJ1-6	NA	CASRAGQGDNSPLHF
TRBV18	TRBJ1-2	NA	CASSLDRTNYGYTF
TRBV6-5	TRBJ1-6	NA	CASSYKGPDSPLHF
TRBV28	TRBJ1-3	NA	CATTHRNLVGNTIYF
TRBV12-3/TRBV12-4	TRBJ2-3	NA	CASSTSGGYTQYF
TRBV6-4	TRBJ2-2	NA	CASSVASGAANTGELFF
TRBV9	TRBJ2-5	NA	CASSVDSVRETQYF
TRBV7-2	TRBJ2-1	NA	CASSLGQYNEQFF
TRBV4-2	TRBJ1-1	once	CASSQGGSTNTEAFF
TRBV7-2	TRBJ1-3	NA	CASSLDINSGNTIYF
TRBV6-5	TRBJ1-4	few	CASRVTVATNEKLFF
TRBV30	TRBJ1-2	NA	CAWSPLEANYGYTF
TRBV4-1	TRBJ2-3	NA	CATRQGGNTDTQYF
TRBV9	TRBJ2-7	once	CASSVAPSGRDEQYF
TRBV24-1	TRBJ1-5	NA	CATSDLTDFQHF
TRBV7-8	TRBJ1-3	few	CASSQGQGWNTIYF
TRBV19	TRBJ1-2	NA	CASNTGSYGYTF
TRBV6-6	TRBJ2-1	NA	CASSSLGLAGDEQFF
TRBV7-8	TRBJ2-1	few	CASSLLASYNEQFF
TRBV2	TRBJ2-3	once	CASSLLVDTQYF
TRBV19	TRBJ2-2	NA	CASRPPMDRGGFWELFF